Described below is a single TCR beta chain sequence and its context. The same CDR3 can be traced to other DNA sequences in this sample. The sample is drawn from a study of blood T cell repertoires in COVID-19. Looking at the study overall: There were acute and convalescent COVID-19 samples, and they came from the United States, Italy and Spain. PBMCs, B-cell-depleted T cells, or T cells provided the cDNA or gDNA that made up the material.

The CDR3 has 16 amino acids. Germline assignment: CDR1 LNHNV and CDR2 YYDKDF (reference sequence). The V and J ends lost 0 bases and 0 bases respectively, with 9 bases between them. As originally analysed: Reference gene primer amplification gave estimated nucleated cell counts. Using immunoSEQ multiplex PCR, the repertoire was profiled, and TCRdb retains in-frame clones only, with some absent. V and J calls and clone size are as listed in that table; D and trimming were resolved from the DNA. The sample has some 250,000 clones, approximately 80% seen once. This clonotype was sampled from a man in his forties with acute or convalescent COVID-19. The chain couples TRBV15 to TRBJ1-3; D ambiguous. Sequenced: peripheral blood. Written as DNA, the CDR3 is TGTGCCACCAGCAGAGATCGAGGCAGCTCTGGAAACACCATATATTTT. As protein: CATSRDRGSSGNTIYF. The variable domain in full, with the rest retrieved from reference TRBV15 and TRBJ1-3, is DAMVIQNPRYQVTQFGKPVTLSCSQTLNHNVMYWYQQKSSQAPKLLFHYYDKDFNNEADTPDNFQSRRPNTSFCFLDIRSPGLGDTAMYLCATSRDRGSSGNTIYFGEGSWLTVV.